Below are 21 T cell receptor beta chains sequenced from a single sample in a study of CD8 T cells in ankylosing spondylitis. TCRdb reprocessed the 5' RACE reads via MiXCR and lists one record per CDR3 protein. The sample holds approximately 240,000 distinct CDR3 sequences; about 24% are singletons and the top ten take 0.5% to 0.65%. Sample: blood, either unsorted or a sorted T cell fraction (not recorded which). These receptors came from a male donor with ankylosing spondylitis or in good health (not recorded which).

The V call is TRBV20-1, the J call TRBJ1-5, with a possible D match to TRBD1 (5 bases). Between the trimmed V and J ends, which lost 4 bases and 6 bases, there was a span of 10 bases. This CDR3 comprises 12 residues. Germline-derived CDR1 and CDR2 are DFQATT and SNEGSKA (reference sequence). This CDR3 reads CSATIRGQPQHF. CDR3 DNA: TGCAGTGCTACGATAAGGGGTCAGCCCCAGCATTTT.

The rearrangement joins TRBV10-3 to TRBJ2-7, with D possibly matching TRBD2 (5 bases). The CDR3 spans 14 residues. Trimming pared 0 bases from V and 3 bases from J, leaving 9 bases between. CDR1 is ENHRY, CDR2 SYGVKD, per germline. The CDR3 DNA follows: TGTGCCATCAGTGAGTCGAAACGGGGCTACGAGCAGTACTTC. Protein product: CAISESKRGYEQYF.

J is TRBJ1-1 and V is TRBV10-3, with 8 bases fitting TRBD1. Germline loops: CDR1 ENHRY, CDR2 SYGVKD. The CDR3 covers 14 residues. J lost 3 bases, V lost 6 bases, and 6 bases had no gene match. CDR3 residues: CAISPGQGYTEAFF. The CDR3, as DNA: TGTGCCATCAGCCCCGGACAGGGATACACTGAAGCTTTCTTT.

This clonotype was recorded many times. This chain joins TRBV15 and TRBJ2-2; 10 bases align to TRBD2. The junction had 8 bases not matched to a gene; V was cut back by 6 bases and J by 4 bases. This CDR3 has 16 residues. Germline CDR1 and CDR2: LNHNV and YYDKDF (reference sequence). The CDR3: CATSYWASGGTGELFF. CDR3 nucleotides: TGTGCCACCAGTTATTGGGCTAGCGGGGGCACCGGGGAGCTGTTTTTT.

This clonotype was counted at least ten times. This sequence joins TRBV7-9 and TRBJ2-7; D may be TRBD1 (5 bases). Deletions cut 1 base from V and 2 bases from J, with 9 bases between. CDR3 length: 14 residues. CDR1 SEHNR and CDR2 FQNEAQ come from the germline V gene (reference sequence). For the CDR3, the DNA is TGTGCCAGCAGCTTAGTATCAGGGCCCTACGAGCAGTACTTC. Translation: CASSLVSGPYEQYF.

The gene calls are TRBV7-6 and TRBJ2-3; D is ambiguous. CDR3 size: 12 residues. Trimming stripped 8 bases from V and 2 bases from J, with 8 bases between. Germline V CDR1 and CDR2: SGHVS, FNYEAQ. The CDR3 reads CASSPHTDTQYF. CDR3 nucleotides: TGTGCCAGCTCTCCCCACACAGATACGCAGTATTTT. Based on the CDR3 plus reference TRBV7-6 and TRBJ2-3, the full variable domain is GAGVSQSPRYKVTKRGQDVALRCDPISGHVSLYWYRQALGQGPEFLTYFNYEAQQDKSGLPNDRFSAERPEGSISTLTIQRTEQRDSAMYRCASSPHTDTQYFGPGTRLTVL.

This clonotype was recorded many times. V and J are TRBV20-1 and TRBJ1-3; D remains ambiguous. The CDR3 covers 15 residues. The V gene's germline CDR1 is DFQATT and CDR2 SNEGSKA (reference sequence). Trimming removed 0 bases at V and 0 bases at J, with 9 bases between. CDR3 in amino acids: CSARDTVSSGNTIYF. CDR3 DNA sequence: TGCAGTGCTAGAGATACTGTTAGCTCTGGAAACACCATATATTTT.

This clonotype has only a few counts. The rearrangement joins TRBV9 to TRBJ1-1; 7 bases line up with TRBD1. The CDR3 is made up of 15 amino acids. After removal of 3 bases from V and 3 bases from J, the junction contained 8 bases not matched to a gene. Per germline, CDR1 SGDLS and CDR2 YYNGEE. The chain's CDR3 is CASSGTGAWDTEAFF. The DNA for the CDR3 is TGTGCCAGCAGCGGAACAGGGGCCTGGGACACTGAAGCTTTCTTT.

The table lists this clonotype with a few counts. V usage is TRBV6-4 and J usage is TRBJ1-4; D is unresolved. The ends were cut back, 4 bases at V and 8 bases at J, with 14 bases in the middle. The CDR3 length is 14 residues. Germline V gene data show CDR1 as MRHNA and CDR2 as SNTAGT. DNA of the CDR3: TGTGCCAGCAGTGCACGACCGGATGGGGAAAAACTGTTTTTT. This sequence encodes CASSARPDGEKLFF.

This clonotype was seen a few times. The chain carries TRBV20-1 and TRBJ1-4; unclear D gene. CDR3 length equals 16 residues. Per germline, CDR1 DFQATT and CDR2 SNEGSKA (reference sequence). The V gene lost 0 bases and the J gene lost 1 base, with 12 bases spanning the gap. The CDR3 reads CSARDGRSGTNEKLFF. In nucleotides, the CDR3 is TGCAGTGCTAGAGATGGGCGGTCGGGAACTAATGAAAAACTGTTTTTT.

The CDR3 loop is CATSYGQETQYF. CDR3 sequence (DNA): TGCGCTACGTCGTACGGACAAGAGACCCAGTACTTC. The chain is built from TRBV10-2 and TRBJ2-5; D remains unclear. The CDR3 has 12 amino acids. CDR1 and CDR2 from the germline V gene are WSHSY and SAAADI.

V usage is TRBV2 and J usage is TRBJ2-3; D is uncertain. CDR1 and CDR2 from the germline V gene are SNHLY and FYNNEI. With 10 bases removed from V and 0 bases from J, the gap between germline ends came to 8 bases. CDR3 length equals 12 residues. DNA of the CDR3: TGTGCCATTAGCCGTAGCACAGATACGCAGTATTTT. This encodes CAISRSTDTQYF.

The table lists this clonotype with many counts. V gene TRBV12-3 or TRBV12-4 combines with J gene TRBJ2-2; TRBD1 might be the D (5 bases). The CDR3 consists of 13 residues. V was shortened by 5 bases and J by 6 bases, with 10 bases between the two germline ends. The CDR3 region is CASSLRVPGELFF. The DNA of the CDR3 is TGTGCCAGCAGTCTCAGGGTACCCGGGGAGCTGTTTTTT.

This chain uses TRBV18 with TRBJ2-7; weak D call: TRBD1 (6 bases). The CDR3 extends over 14 amino acids. The germline V gene has CDR1 KGHSH and CDR2 LQKENI. V was clipped by 4 bases and J by 1 base, with 11 bases between them. CDR3 protein: CASSHTRGSYEQYF. CDR3 sequence (DNA): TGTGCCAGCTCACATACTAGGGGGTCCTACGAGCAGTACTTC.

This clonotype has more than one count but fewer than ten. This chain uses TRBV5-1 with TRBJ2-2; 9 nucleotides align to TRBD1. Per germline, CDR1 SGHRS and CDR2 YFSETQ. The CDR3 extends over 17 amino acids. With 4 bases clipped from V and 7 bases from J, the junction kept 14 bases outside the gene matches. The DNA for the CDR3 is TGCGCCAGCAGCGCAATGGGACAGGGTGATTTCGGCGGGGAGCTGTTTTTT. Protein product: CASSAMGQGDFGGELFF.

The V gene is TRBV20-1, the J gene TRBJ1-1; D possibly corresponds to TRBD1 (5 bases). This CDR3 region has 13 residues. The germline gives CDR1 DFQATT, CDR2 SNEGSKA (reference sequence). V dropped 1 base and J dropped 11 bases, with 17 bases sitting between them. The CDR3 coding sequence is TGCAGTGCTAGAGCAGTACAGGTTGGTGTTGCTTTCTTT. Amino acid sequence: CSARAVQVGVAFF.

CDR3 residues: CSAPSGGLQETQYF. CDR3 DNA: TGCAGTGCGCCTAGCGGGGGCCTCCAAGAGACCCAGTACTTC. The chain carries TRBV20-1 and TRBJ2-5; 10 nucleotides match TRBD2. The V segment lost 6 bases and the J segment 1 base; nucleotides outside the gene matches: 5. Germline lookup yields CDR1 DFQATT and CDR2 SNEGSKA (reference sequence). This CDR3 spans 14 amino acids.

The gene calls are TRBV29-1 and TRBJ2-5; 7 positions agree with TRBD1. CDR1 is SQVTM and CDR2 is ANQGSEA in the germline V gene. This CDR3 has 16 residues. Germline trimming cut 2 bases from V and 2 bases from J; bases unmatched to any gene: 11. The CDR3 spells CSVEKRQGVRQETQYF. As DNA, the CDR3 is TGCAGCGTTGAAAAACGGCAGGGGGTAAGGCAAGAGACCCAGTACTTC.

This chain links TRBV9 with TRBJ2-7, with D perhaps given as TRBD1 or TRBD2 (5 bases each). CDR1 is SGDLS, CDR2 YYNGEE, per germline. The CDR3 runs 14 residues. The V end was cut by 4 bases, the J end by 3 bases, with 14 bases between. The CDR3 nucleotides read TGTGCCAGCAGCTCCGGGACCGAACTCTACGAGCAGTACTTC. Amino acids: CASSSGTELYEQYF.

In its sample, this clonotype was seen many times. This chain links TRBV5-1 with TRBJ1-1, with 9 bases lining up with TRBD1. Looked up from germline, CDR1 is SGHRS and CDR2 is YFSETQ. The CDR3 contains 14 residues. J was trimmed by 3 bases and V by 4 bases; bases with no gene match: 4. The CDR3 spells CASSPGQGHTEAFF. The CDR3 DNA reads as TGCGCCAGCAGCCCGGGACAGGGTCACACTGAAGCTTTCTTT.

This clonotype was detected only a few times. The CDR3 DNA sequence: TGTGCCAGCAGCTTGGGTGGGACAGGAATCTTCGAGCAGTACTTC. Its protein product is CASSLGGTGIFEQYF. The chain joins TRBV5-4 to TRBJ2-7, with TRBD1 identical over 8 bases. The V and J ends lost 0 bases and 6 bases, in that order; junction bases with no gene match: 8. The CDR3 sequence is 15 residues long. Per germline, CDR1 SGHNT and CDR2 YYREEE (reference sequence).